This T cell receptor beta chain was observed in a study of blood T cell repertoires in COVID-19. Study-level information: T cells, B-cell-depleted T cells, or PBMCs provided the cDNA or gDNA that served as material.

Authors' methods: Counts of nucleated cells, estimated from reference gene primer amplification, were obtained. Using immunoSEQ multiplex PCR, the repertoire was profiled, and TCRdb retains in-frame clones only, with some absent. D and trimming come from the DNA, and the V and J calls and clone size come from that table. The sample yields 150,000 to 200,000 clones, around 79% seen once. The V segment lost 2 bases and the J segment 0 bases; nucleotides outside the gene matches: 9. The CDR3 covers 17 residues. Germline V gene data show CDR1 as MNHEY and CDR2 as SVGEGT. Sequenced material: peripheral blood. V is TRBV6-2 or TRBV6-3 and J is TRBJ2-7; 8 nucleotides match TRBD1. This sequence originates from a woman between 35 and 50 years old with COVID-19, enrolled during active disease. Here the CDR3 DNA reads TGTGCCAGCAGTTACCTATGGACAGGGACATCCTCCTACGAGCAGTACTTC. It yields the protein CASSYLWTGTSSYEQYF.